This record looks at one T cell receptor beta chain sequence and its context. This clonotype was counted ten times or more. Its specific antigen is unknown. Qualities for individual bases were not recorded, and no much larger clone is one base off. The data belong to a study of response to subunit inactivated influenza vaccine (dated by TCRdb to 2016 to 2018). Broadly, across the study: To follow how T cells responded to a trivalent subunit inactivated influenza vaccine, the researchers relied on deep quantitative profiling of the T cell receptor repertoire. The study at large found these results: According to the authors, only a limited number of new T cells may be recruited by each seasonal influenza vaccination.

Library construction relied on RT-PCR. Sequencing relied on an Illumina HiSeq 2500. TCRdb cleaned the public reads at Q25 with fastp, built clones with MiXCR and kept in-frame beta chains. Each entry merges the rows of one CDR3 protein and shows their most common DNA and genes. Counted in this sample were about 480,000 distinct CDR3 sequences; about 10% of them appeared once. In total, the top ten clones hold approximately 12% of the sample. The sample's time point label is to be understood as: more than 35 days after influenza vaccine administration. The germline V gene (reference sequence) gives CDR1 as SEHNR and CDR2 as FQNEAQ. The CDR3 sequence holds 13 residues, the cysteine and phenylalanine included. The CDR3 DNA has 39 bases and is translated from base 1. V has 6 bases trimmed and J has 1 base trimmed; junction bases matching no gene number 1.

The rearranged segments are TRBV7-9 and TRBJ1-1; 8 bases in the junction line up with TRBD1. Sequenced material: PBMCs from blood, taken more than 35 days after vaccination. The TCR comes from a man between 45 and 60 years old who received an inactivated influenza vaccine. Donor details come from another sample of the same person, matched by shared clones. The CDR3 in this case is CASRTGANTEAFF. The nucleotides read TGTGCCAGCAGGACAGGGGCGAACACTGAAGCTTTCTTT.